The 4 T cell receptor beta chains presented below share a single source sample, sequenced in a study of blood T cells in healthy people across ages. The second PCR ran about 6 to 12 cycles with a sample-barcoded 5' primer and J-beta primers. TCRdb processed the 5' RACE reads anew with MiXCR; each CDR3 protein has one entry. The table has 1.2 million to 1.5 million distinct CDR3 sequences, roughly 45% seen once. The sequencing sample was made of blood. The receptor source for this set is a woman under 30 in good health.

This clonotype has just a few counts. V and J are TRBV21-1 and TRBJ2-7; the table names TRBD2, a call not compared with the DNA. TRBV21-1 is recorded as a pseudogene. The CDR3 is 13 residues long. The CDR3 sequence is CASSTGTFYEQYF. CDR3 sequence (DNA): TGTGCCAGCAGCACCGGGACTTTTTACGAGCAGTACTTC.

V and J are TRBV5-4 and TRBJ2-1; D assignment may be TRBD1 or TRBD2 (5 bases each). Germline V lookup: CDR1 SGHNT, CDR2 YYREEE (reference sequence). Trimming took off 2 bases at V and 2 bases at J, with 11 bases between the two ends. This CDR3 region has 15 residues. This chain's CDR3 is CASSLPGPTYNEQFF. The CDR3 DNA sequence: TGTGCCAGCAGCTTACCGGGACCGACCTACAATGAGCAGTTCTTC.

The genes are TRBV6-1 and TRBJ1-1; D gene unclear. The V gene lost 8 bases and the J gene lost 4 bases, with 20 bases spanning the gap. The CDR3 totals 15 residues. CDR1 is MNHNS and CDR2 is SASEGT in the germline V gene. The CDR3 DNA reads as TGTGCCAGCGGTTTCGACCACCCCGTTACCACTGAAGCTTTCTTT. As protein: CASGFDHPVTTEAFF.

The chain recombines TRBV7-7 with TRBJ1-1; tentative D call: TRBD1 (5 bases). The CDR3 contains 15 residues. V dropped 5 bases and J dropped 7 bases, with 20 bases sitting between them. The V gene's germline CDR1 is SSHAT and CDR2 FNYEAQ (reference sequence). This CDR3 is CASSPQGGFPLEAFF. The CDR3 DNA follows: TGTGCCAGCAGCCCCCAGGGCGGCTTTCCCCTTGAAGCTTTCTTT.